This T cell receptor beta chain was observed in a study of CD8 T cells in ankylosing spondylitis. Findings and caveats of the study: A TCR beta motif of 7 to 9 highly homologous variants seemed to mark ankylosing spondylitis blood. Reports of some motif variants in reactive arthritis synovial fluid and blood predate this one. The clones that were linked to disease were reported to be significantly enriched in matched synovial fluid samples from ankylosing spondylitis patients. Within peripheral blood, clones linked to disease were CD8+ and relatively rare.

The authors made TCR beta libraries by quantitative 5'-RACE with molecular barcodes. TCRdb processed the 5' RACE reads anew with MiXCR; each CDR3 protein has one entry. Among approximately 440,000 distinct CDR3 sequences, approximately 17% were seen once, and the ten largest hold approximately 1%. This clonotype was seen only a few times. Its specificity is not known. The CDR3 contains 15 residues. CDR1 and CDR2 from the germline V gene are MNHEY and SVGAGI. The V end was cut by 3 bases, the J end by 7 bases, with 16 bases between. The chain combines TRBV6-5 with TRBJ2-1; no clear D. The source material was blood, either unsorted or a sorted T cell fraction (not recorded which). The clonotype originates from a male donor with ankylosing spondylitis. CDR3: CASSYTGVPVNEQFF. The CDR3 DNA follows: TGTGCCAGCAGTTATACTGGGGTACCGGTGAATGAGCAGTTCTTC.